The 32 T cell receptor beta chains below come from one sample, sequenced in a study of regulatory T cells in long-lasting Graves disease. Sequencing libraries for TCR beta were prepared with iRepertoire HTBI primers and Arm-PCR of CDR3 regions. TCRdb reprocessed the multiplex PCR reads with MiXCR, giving one entry per CDR3 protein. Here the sample spans 200,000 to 300,000 distinct CDR3 sequences, 20% to 25% being singletons. Time point of the sample: newly diagnosed GD, antithyroid drugs for less than 3 months. PBMCs were the source of the RNA used for TCR sequencing. Sample: peripheral blood mononuclear cells (PBMCs), taken at new diagnosis, from a patient treated with antithyroid drugs. The receptors derive from a female donor with Graves disease.

This clonotype has a count of ten or more. This sequence joins TRBV6-1 and TRBJ1-5; D remains unclear. The ends were cut back, 3 bases at V and 4 bases at J, with 4 bases in the middle. The CDR3 is made up of 12 amino acids. Germline CDR1 reads MNHNS; CDR2 reads SASEGT. The CDR3 DNA is TGTGCCAGCAGTGACGGAAATCAGCCCCAGCATTTT. It codes for CASSDGNQPQHF.

This clonotype was seen at least ten times. The chain recombines TRBV7-2 with TRBJ2-7; maybe TRBD2 (5 bases). Germline lookup yields CDR1 SGHTA and CDR2 FQGNSA. V was trimmed by 5 bases and J by 0 bases, leaving 17 bases between them. The CDR3 totals 16 residues. The CDR3 spells CASSALWLGSSYEQYF. Here the CDR3 DNA reads TGTGCCAGCAGCGCCCTGTGGTTGGGGAGCTCCTACGAGCAGTACTTC.

This clonotype has at least ten counts. The chain combines TRBV6-1 with TRBJ1-2; maybe TRBD1 (6 bases). This CDR3 is built from 13 residues. The germline V and J ends were trimmed by 2 bases and 7 bases, with 11 bases remaining between them. Germline-derived CDR1 and CDR2 are MNHNS and SASEGT. The CDR3 DNA reads as TGTGCCAGCAGTGAAACAGGGCGTGGTGGCTACACCTTC. This sequence encodes CASSETGRGGYTF.

CDR3 DNA sequence: TGTGCCAGCAGCTCGCTAGGGGGGGGTATTGAGCAGTTCTTC. It yields the protein CASSSLGGGIEQFF. The gene calls are TRBV7-3 and TRBJ2-1; a weak D match, TRBD2 (7 bases). The CDR3 is 14 residues long. V dropped 4 bases and J dropped 9 bases, with 16 bases sitting between them. Germline-derived CDR1 and CDR2 are SGHTA and FQGTGA.

Concerning this clonotype: A far larger clone is a single base away, which makes a read error likely. The J gene is TRBJ2-7, the V gene TRBV6-1; 15 bases map to TRBD2. Trimming took 6 bases from V and 6 from J; bases not matched to a gene: 6. Germline V CDR1 and CDR2: MNHNS, SASEGT. The CDR3 covers 15 residues. The CDR3 DNA follows: TGTGCCAGCAGACGACCGGGACTAGCGGGAGGCGAGCAGTACTTC. Translation gives CASRRPGLAGGEQYF.

The CDR3 is CASSFRAGDGELFF. CDR3 sequence (DNA): TGTGCCAGCAGCTTTCGGGCAGGGGACGGGGAGCTGTTTTTT. The chain uses TRBV5-4 and TRBJ2-2, with D possibly being TRBD1 (6 bases). In germline, CDR1 is SGHNT, CDR2 YYREEE (reference sequence). V was shortened by 2 bases and J by 7 bases, with 12 bases between the two germline ends. CDR3 size: 14 residues.

Many counts were recorded for this clonotype. The chain employs TRBV28 and TRBJ2-7; D unclear. The CDR3 runs 12 residues. Germline loops: CDR1 MDHEN, CDR2 SYDVKM. Trimming took off 4 bases at V and 7 bases at J, with 11 bases between the two ends. The DNA of the CDR3 is TGTGCCAGCAGTTCTCAGGCACATGAGCAGTACTTC. It encodes CASSSQAHEQYF.

This clonotype has just a few counts. The chain has TRBV6-5 and TRBJ2-5; 13 bases line up with TRBD2. The CDR3 runs 18 residues. CDR1 and CDR2 from the germline V gene are MNHEY and SVGAGI. With 3 bases clipped from V and 5 bases from J, the junction kept 12 bases outside the gene matches. The CDR3 loop is CASSYSRLAGGRGETQYF. As DNA, the CDR3 is TGTGCCAGCAGTTATTCAAGACTAGCGGGAGGCCGGGGGGAGACCCAGTACTTC.

Comment on this clonotype: One junction end disagrees with the germline gene, perhaps due to a read error. The chain couples TRBV20-1 to TRBJ2-7; TRBD2 matches at 7 bases. Germline V CDR1 and CDR2: DFQATT, SNEGSKA (reference sequence). The CDR3 contains 16 residues. Here the CDR3 DNA reads TGCGGTGCTAGAGGGAGCGGGACGGTGAGCTCCTACGAGCAGTACTTC. The encoded protein is CGARGSGTVSSYEQYF.

This clonotype was detected ten times or more. The chain is built from TRBV28 and TRBJ2-5; 8 positions match TRBD2. CDR1 and CDR2 (germline): MDHEN, SYDVKM. Trimming cost V 8 bases and J 4 bases; bases outside gene matches: 6. There are 13 residues in the CDR3. The CDR3 protein is CASWPGGGETQYF. CDR3 bases: TGTGCCAGCTGGCCGGGGGGGGGAGAGACCCAGTACTTC.

This clonotype was observed at least ten times. The CDR3 nucleotides are TGTGCCACCAGCCCCCAAAGGACAACAACCTACGAGCAGTACTTC. Translated, it gives CATSPQRTTTYEQYF. This chain links TRBV15 with TRBJ2-7; perhaps TRBD1 as D (5 bases). V was pared by 5 bases and J by 2 bases, with 16 bases between. The CDR3 extends over 15 amino acids. Germline CDR1 reads LNHNV; CDR2 reads YYDKDF (reference sequence).

The chain joins TRBV5-1 to TRBJ2-1; 8 nucleotides match TRBD2. The CDR3 is 15 amino acids. The germline V gene encodes CDR1 SGHRS and CDR2 YFSETQ. V shed 1 base and J 3 bases; nucleotides not matched to a gene: 3. The CDR3 reads CASSLMAGGYNEQFF. In DNA, the CDR3 is TGCGCCAGCAGCTTGATGGCGGGAGGCTACAATGAGCAGTTCTTC.

This clonotype showed up many times. The chain combines TRBV5-6 with TRBJ2-3, with D uncertain. This CDR3 spans 12 amino acids. Trimming stripped 4 bases from V and 5 bases from J, with 8 bases between. The V gene's germline CDR1 is SGHDT and CDR2 YYEEEE. The CDR3 here is CASSRLVDTQYF. DNA of the CDR3: TGTGCCAGCAGCCGCTTGGTAGATACGCAGTATTTT.

Ten or more counts support this clonotype. The chain carries TRBV2 and TRBJ1-5; no firm D call. CDR3 length equals 12 residues. Trimming left V 3 bases short and J 7 bases short, with 7 bases between. Per the germline V gene, CDR1 is SNHLY and CDR2 is FYNNEI. This CDR3 is CASSEGSQPQHF. The CDR3 region has the DNA TGTGCCAGCAGTGAGGGTAGCCAGCCCCAGCATTTT.

This clonotype has only a few counts. A much larger clone lies one base from this, so it may be a read error. The V gene is TRBV28, the J gene TRBJ1-3; perhaps TRBD1 as D (5 bases). CDR1 is MDHEN and CDR2 is SYDVKM in the germline V gene. V lost 4 bases, J lost 9 bases, and 10 bases lay in between. This CDR3 has 12 amino acids. CDR3 loop: CASSSLGRTIYF. The CDR3 coding sequence is TGTGCCAGCAGTTCATTGGGGCGCACCATATATTTT. The whole variable domain, remainder taken from reference TRBV28 and TRBJ1-3, is DVKVTQSSRYLVKRTGEKVFLECVQDMDHENMFWYRQDPGLGLRLIYFSYDVKMKEKGDIPEGYSVSREKKERFSLILESASTNQTSMYLCASSSLGRTIYFGEGSWLTVV.

Concerning this clonotype itself: This likely came from a read error, as a far larger clone is one base away. J is TRBJ2-5 and V is TRBV7-2, with D possibly matching TRBD1 (5 bases). The V end was cut by 5 bases, the J end by 5 bases, with 15 bases between. The CDR3 sequence is 14 residues long. Germline-derived CDR1 and CDR2 are SGHTA and FQGNSA. CDR3 protein: CASSQRAGPETQYF. The DNA of the CDR3 is TGTGCCAGCAGCCAAAGGGCAGGGCCGGAGACCCAGTACTTC. Filled out from reference TRBV7-2 and TRBJ2-5, the complete variable domain reads GAGVSQSPSNKVTEKGKDVELRCDPISGHTALYWYRQSLGQGLEFLIYFQGNSAPDKSGLPSDRFSAERTGGSVSTLTIQRTQQEDSAVYLCASSQRAGPETQYFGPGTRLLVL.

This clonotype was detected many times. This rearrangement joins TRBV7-2 to TRBJ2-1, with D possibly matching TRBD1 (6 bases). V lost 3 bases and J 2 bases, leaving 14 bases between the germline ends. Germline loops: CDR1 SGHTA, CDR2 FQGNSA. The CDR3 contains 16 residues. CDR3 protein: CASSFTDRSPYNEQFF. CDR3 sequence (DNA): TGTGCCAGCAGCTTTACAGACAGGTCCCCCTACAATGAGCAGTTCTTC.

This clonotype has a count of ten or more. The DNA of the CDR3 is TGTGCCACCCATGAGACAGGGGACACTGAAGCTTTCTTT. Translated, it gives CATHETGDTEAFF. J is TRBJ1-1 and V is TRBV6-1, with 8 bases matching TRBD1. The CDR3 has 13 residues. The V and J ends lost 10 bases and 3 bases, in that order; junction bases with no gene match: 7. From germline, CDR1 is MNHNS and CDR2 SASEGT.

The chain joins TRBV20-1 to TRBJ2-7; 8 bases are shared with TRBD1. V shed 6 bases and J 5 bases; nucleotides not matched to a gene: 6. Germline CDR1 reads DFQATT; CDR2 reads SNEGSKA (reference sequence). This CDR3 spans 12 amino acids. In DNA, the CDR3 is TGCAGTGCAGGGGGACAGGCTCACGAGCAGTACTTC. It yields the protein CSAGGQAHEQYF.

To note about this clonotype: A read error is possible here, since a much larger clone lies one base away. The chain links TRBV18 to TRBJ2-5; TRBD1 matches 7 bases. CDR3 length: 15 amino acids. Germline V CDR1 and CDR2: KGHSH, LQKENI. With V trimmed by 5 bases and J by 9 bases, 15 bases remained unmatched. CDR3 in DNA: TGTGCCAGCTCAGTACCCGGGACAGAGGGCCGGGCCCAGTACTTC. This sequence encodes CASSVPGTEGRAQYF.

This clonotype was detected ten times or more. The rearrangement joins TRBV11-2 to TRBJ2-5; D remains ambiguous. The CDR3 totals 14 residues. CDR1 is SGHAT and CDR2 is FQNNGV in the germline V gene. The V and J ends lost 1 base and 5 bases respectively, with 11 bases between them. In nucleotides, the CDR3 is TGTGCCAGCAGCTTAGGACTGGTGGGCGAGACCCAGTACTTC. Translation: CASSLGLVGETQYF.

This clonotype was counted a single time. The chain combines TRBV11-2 with TRBJ2-3, with 7 bases matching TRBD1. The germline gives CDR1 SGHAT, CDR2 FQNNGV. This CDR3 comprises 15 residues. J was trimmed by 0 bases and V by 5 bases; bases with no gene match: 5. CDR3: CASSHRGGSTDTQYF. The CDR3 DNA reads as TGTGCCAGCAGCCACCGAGGGGGCAGCACAGATACGCAGTATTTT.

There are many counts of this clonotype. V and J are TRBV27 and TRBJ2-5, with a possible D match to TRBD1 (6 bases). The CDR3 consists of 14 residues. V was pared by 5 bases and J by 5 bases, with 15 bases between. Germline loops: CDR1 MNHEY, CDR2 SMNVEV (reference sequence). The CDR3 spells CASSTNRDAETQYF. For the CDR3, the DNA is TGTGCCAGCAGTACTAACAGGGACGCCGAGACCCAGTACTTC.

This chain connects TRBV28 to TRBJ2-7; possibly TRBD1 for D (6 bases). This CDR3 has 15 residues. V shed 5 bases and J shed 3 bases, with 17 bases lying between them. Germline assignment: CDR1 MDHEN and CDR2 SYDVKM. The CDR3 sequence: CASSTLTGFYYEQYF. CDR3 nucleotide sequence: TGTGCCAGCAGTACCCTGACAGGTTTTTACTACGAGCAGTACTTC. Full variable domain (missing parts from reference TRBV28 and TRBJ2-7): DVKVTQSSRYLVKRTGEKVFLECVQDMDHENMFWYRQDPGLGLRLIYFSYDVKMKEKGDIPEGYSVSREKKERFSLILESASTNQTSMYLCASSTLTGFYYEQYFGPGTRLTVT.

This clonotype was seen ten or more times. This rearrangement joins TRBV30 to TRBJ2-3; 8 bases agree with TRBD2. Germline loops: CDR1 GTSNPN, CDR2 SVGIG (reference sequence). The CDR3 is 13 amino acids. The J segment lost 10 bases and the V segment lost 0 bases, leaving 6 bases of the junction unmatched. CDR3 sequence (DNA): TGTGCCTGGAGTGTTGGACTAGCTGGTTCGCAGTATTTT. Translation: CAWSVGLAGSQYF.

This clonotype showed up many times. The chain joins TRBV5-6 to TRBJ2-5, with TRBD2 as a possible D gene (6 bases). Deletions cut 4 bases from V and 2 bases from J, with 12 bases between. The CDR3 covers 14 residues. Germline assignment: CDR1 SGHDT and CDR2 YYEEEE. This chain's CDR3 is CASSGGGIQETQYF. The CDR3, as DNA: TGTGCCAGCAGCGGGGGAGGTATTCAAGAGACCCAGTACTTC.

On this clonotype: Since a far larger clone is one base different, this is likely a read error. The chain couples TRBV3-2 to TRBJ1-1; the table gives TRBD1 as D, unverified against the DNA. TRBV3-2 is annotated as a pseudogene. The CDR3 loop spans 12 amino acids. The CDR3 is CVSSQVTGEAFF. For the CDR3, the DNA is TGTGTCAGCAGCCAAGTTACAGGTGAAGCTTTCTTT.

This clonotype was recorded at least ten times. This chain uses TRBV7-2 with TRBJ1-2; D remains unclear. CDR1 is SGHTA, CDR2 FQGNSA, per germline. The CDR3 is 14 amino acids. Deletions cut 6 bases from V and 8 bases from J, with 19 bases between. The CDR3, as DNA: TGTGCCAGCAGGGAAAACCCGGTCCTCGACGGCTACACCTTC. Its protein product is CASRENPVLDGYTF.

This clonotype was counted at least ten times. The chain has TRBV28 and TRBJ1-2; TRBD1 matches 7 bases. Trimming removed 6 bases from V and 7 bases from J; junction bases left unmatched: 17. The CDR3 consists of 16 residues. Per the germline V gene, CDR1 is MDHEN and CDR2 is SYDVKM. In DNA, the CDR3 is TGTGCCAGCAGCCGACTCCGGGACAGCCATTTTATTGGCTACACCTTC. It is translated as CASSRLRDSHFIGYTF.

This clonotype was recorded once. Since a much larger clone is just one base distant, this may be a read error. The chain links TRBV20-1 to TRBJ2-5, with D hard to call. The length of the CDR3 is 12 residues. Germline V CDR1 and CDR2: DFQATT, SNEGSKA (reference sequence). The CDR3 reads CSARDLSNEQLF. The DNA of the CDR3 is TGCAGTGCTAGAGATCTTAGCAATGAGCAGCTCTTC.

This clonotype was seen ten or more times. This chain joins TRBV9 and TRBJ1-1; 11 nucleotides align to TRBD1. Trimming took 4 bases from V and 0 from J; bases not matched to a gene: 5. The CDR3 has 16 amino acids. The germline V gene encodes CDR1 SGDLS and CDR2 YYNGEE. CDR3 sequence reads: CASSTGTGGMNTEAFF. Here the CDR3 DNA reads TGTGCCAGCAGCACTGGGACAGGGGGAATGAACACTGAAGCTTTCTTT.

The chain couples TRBV7-3 to TRBJ1-1; the D is unclear. Per the germline V gene, CDR1 is SGHTA and CDR2 is FQGTGA. V lost 1 base and J lost 0, with 9 bases in between. The CDR3 spans 15 residues. The CDR3 DNA reads TGTGCCAGCAGCTTAAATCGTAGGTTGAACACTGAAGCTTTCTTT. Its translation: CASSLNRRLNTEAFF.